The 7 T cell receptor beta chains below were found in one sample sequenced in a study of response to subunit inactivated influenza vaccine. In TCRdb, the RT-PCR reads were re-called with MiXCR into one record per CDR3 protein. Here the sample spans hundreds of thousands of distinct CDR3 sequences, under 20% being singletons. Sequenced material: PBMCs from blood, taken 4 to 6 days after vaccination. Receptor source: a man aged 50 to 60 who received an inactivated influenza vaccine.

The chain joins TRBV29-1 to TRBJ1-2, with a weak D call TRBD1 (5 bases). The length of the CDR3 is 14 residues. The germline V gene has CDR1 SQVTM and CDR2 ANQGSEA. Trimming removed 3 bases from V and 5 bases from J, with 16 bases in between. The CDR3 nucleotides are TGCAGCGTTGATCGCAGGGAAAGGCCTTATGGCTACACCTTC. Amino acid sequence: CSVDRRERPYGYTF.

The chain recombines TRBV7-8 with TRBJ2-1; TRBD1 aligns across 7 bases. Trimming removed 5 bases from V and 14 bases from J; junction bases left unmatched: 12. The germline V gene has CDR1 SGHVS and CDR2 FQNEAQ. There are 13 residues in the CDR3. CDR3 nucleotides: TGTGCCAGCAGCCCAGACAGGGATCGGGAAAAGTTCTTC. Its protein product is CASSPDRDREKFF.

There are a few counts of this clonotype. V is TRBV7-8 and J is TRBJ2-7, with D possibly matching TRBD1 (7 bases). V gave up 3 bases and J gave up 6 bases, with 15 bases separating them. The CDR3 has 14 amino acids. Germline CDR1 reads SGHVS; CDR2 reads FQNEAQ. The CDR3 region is CASSLGRTGREQYF. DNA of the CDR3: TGTGCCAGCAGCTTGGGGAGGACAGGTCGCGAGCAGTACTTC.

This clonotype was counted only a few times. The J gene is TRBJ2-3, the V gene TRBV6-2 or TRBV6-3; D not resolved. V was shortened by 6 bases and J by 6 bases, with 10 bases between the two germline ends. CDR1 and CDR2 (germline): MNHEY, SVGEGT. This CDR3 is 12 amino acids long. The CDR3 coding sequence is TGTGCCAGCAGAGGCTCCGGGGATACGCAGTATTTT. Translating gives CASRGSGDTQYF.

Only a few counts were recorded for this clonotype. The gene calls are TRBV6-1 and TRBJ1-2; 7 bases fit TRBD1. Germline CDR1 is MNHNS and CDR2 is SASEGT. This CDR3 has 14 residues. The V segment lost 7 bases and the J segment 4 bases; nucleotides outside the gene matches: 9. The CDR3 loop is CASTRGGSSYGYTF. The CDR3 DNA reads TGTGCCAGCACCAGGGGGGGGTCCAGCTATGGCTACACCTTC.

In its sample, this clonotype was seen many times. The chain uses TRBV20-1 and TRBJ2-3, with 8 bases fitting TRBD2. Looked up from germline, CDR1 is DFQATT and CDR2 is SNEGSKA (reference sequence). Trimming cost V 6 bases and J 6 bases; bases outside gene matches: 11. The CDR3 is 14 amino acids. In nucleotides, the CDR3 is TGCAGTGCCCTCGGTAACAGCGGGGGTGATACGCAGTATTTT. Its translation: CSALGNSGGDTQYF.

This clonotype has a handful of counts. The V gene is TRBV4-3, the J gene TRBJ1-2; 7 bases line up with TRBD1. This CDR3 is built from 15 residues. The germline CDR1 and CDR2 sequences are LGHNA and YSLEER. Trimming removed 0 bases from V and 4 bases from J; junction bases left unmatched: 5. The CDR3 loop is CASSQDEGAIYGYTF. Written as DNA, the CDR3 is TGCGCCAGCAGCCAAGATGAGGGGGCGATCTATGGCTACACCTTC.